These 29 T cell receptor beta chains were all obtained from the same sample, sequenced in a study of PD-L1 blockade in urothelial cancer. Sample time point: peripheral blood 6 weeks after treatment start. Sequencing used immunoSEQ multiplex PCR; TCRdb keeps in-frame clones, though not all of them. This repertoire shows some 110,000 clones, 85% to 90% found once; its top ten account for roughly 1.8%. Sequencing was performed on PBMCs, taken around atezolizumab (anti-PD-L1) treatment. The receptors stem from a man aged 60 to 75 with urothelial cancer.

This rearrangement joins TRBV18 to TRBJ2-2, with a weak D call TRBD2 (6 bases). Germline V gene sequence: CDR1 KGHSH, CDR2 LQKENI. The CDR3 is 16 residues long. V was cut by 0 bases and J by 5 bases, with 13 bases left in between. The CDR3 nucleotides are TGTGCCAGCTCACCACCTGTGAGCGGGCCAACCGGGGAGCTGTTTTTT. This codes for CASSPPVSGPTGELFF. Full variable domain (missing parts from reference TRBV18 and TRBJ2-2): NAGVMQNPRHLVRRRGQEARLRCSPMKGHSHVYWYRQLPEEGLKFMVYLQKENIIDESGMPKERFSAEFPKEGPSILRIQQVVRGDSAAYFCASSPPVSGPTGELFFGEGSRLTVL.

The chain carries TRBV5-1 and TRBJ2-3; TRBD1 is a possible D gene (6 bases). This CDR3 region has 14 residues. V was trimmed by 2 bases and J by 6 bases, leaving 13 bases between them. Germline loops: CDR1 SGHRS, CDR2 YFSETQ. CDR3 sequence reads: CASSFRGQSDTQYF. CDR3 sequence (DNA): TGCGCCAGCAGCTTCAGAGGACAGTCGGATACGCAGTATTTT. Full variable domain (missing parts from reference TRBV5-1 and TRBJ2-3): KAGVTQTPRYLIKTRGQQVTLSCSPISGHRSVSWYQQTPGQGLQFLFEYFSETQRNKGNFPGRFSGRQFSNSRSEMNVSTLELGDSALYLCASSFRGQSDTQYFGPGTRLTVL.

This chain uses TRBV4-2 with TRBJ2-7; TRBD2 is a possible D gene (5 bases). Germline loops: CDR1 LGHNA, CDR2 YNFKEQ. V was clipped by 1 base and J by 6 bases, with 10 bases between them. The CDR3 sequence is 13 residues long. The DNA for the CDR3 is TGTGCCAGCAGCCAAGTAAAAGGGAGCGAGCAGTACTTC. This gives the protein CASSQVKGSEQYF.

The gene calls are TRBV12-5 and TRBJ1-1, with D unclear. Looked up from germline, CDR1 is LGHNT and CDR2 is FRNRAP. V was pared by 6 bases and J by 4 bases, with 12 bases between. CDR3 size: 13 residues. The CDR3 nucleotides are TGTGCTAGTGGCTTTTCGGAGGTCACTGAAGCTTTCTTT. Its protein product is CASGFSEVTEAFF.

Only one count was recorded for this clone. The chain couples TRBV5-1 to TRBJ2-7, with 9 nucleotides matching TRBD1. Germline trimming cut 5 bases from V and 5 bases from J; bases unmatched to any gene: 5. The CDR3 sequence is 13 residues long. From germline, CDR1 is SGHRS and CDR2 YFSETQ. The DNA of the CDR3 is TGCGCCAGCAGGTTAGGACAGGGGAACGAGCAGTACTTC. It specifies CASRLGQGNEQYF.

This clone was seen a single time. This rearrangement joins TRBV9 to TRBJ2-5, with 14 bases matching TRBD2. J lost 11 bases, V lost 2 bases, and 5 bases had no gene match. Germline values: CDR1 SGDLS, CDR2 YYNGEE. This CDR3 is built from 14 residues. The CDR3 reads CASSVGTSGSPQYF. In DNA, the CDR3 is TGTGCCAGCAGCGTGGGGACTAGCGGGAGCCCGCAGTACTTC.

V and J are TRBV14 and TRBJ2-5, with a weak D call TRBD1 (6 bases). Trimming removed 4 bases at V and 0 bases at J, with 12 bases between. The germline gives CDR1 SGHDN, CDR2 FVKESK. The CDR3 runs to 15 residues. For the CDR3, the DNA is TGTGCCAGCAGCCCCGGGACACGGTACCAAGAGACCCAGTACTTC. Translation gives CASSPGTRYQETQYF.

The J gene is TRBJ1-2, the V gene TRBV28; 8 bases are shared with TRBD1. The CDR3 is 15 residues long. V shed 10 bases, J shed 3 bases, and the junction held 13 bases outside the gene matches. Germline CDR1 and CDR2: MDHEN and SYDVKM. CDR3 bases: TGTGCCACTCAAGATGGACAGGGAATTCACTATGGCTACACCTTC. Translation: CATQDGQGIHYGYTF.

There are a few counts of this clone. The rearrangement joins TRBV13 to TRBJ1-2; D possibly corresponds to TRBD1 (5 bases). The CDR3 consists of 14 residues. CDR1 is PRHDT and CDR2 is FYEKMQ in the germline V gene (reference sequence). Trimming cost V 5 bases and J 4 bases, with 14 bases left between them. The CDR3 spells CASSVLGGSYGYTF. In nucleotides, the CDR3 is TGTGCCAGCAGCGTCCTGGGGGGTAGCTATGGCTACACCTTC.

V and J are TRBV5-6 and TRBJ1-4, with 7 bases aligning to TRBD1. The CDR3 consists of 14 residues. Unmatched junction bases numbered 6, after V lost 2 bases and J lost 8 bases. Germline CDR1 is SGHDT and CDR2 is YYEEEE. CDR3 DNA sequence: TGTGCCAGCAGCTTCCAGGGGGGTGCGGAAAAACTGTTTTTT. Residues: CASSFQGGAEKLFF. The variable domain in full, completed from reference TRBV5-6 and TRBJ1-4, reads DAGVTQSPTHLIKTRGQQVTLRCSPKSGHDTVSWYQQALGQGPQFIFQYYEEEERQRGNFPDRFSGHQFPNYSSELNVNALLLGDSALYLCASSFQGGAEKLFFGSGTQLSVL.

V usage is TRBV6-6 and J usage is TRBJ2-7, with TRBD2 identical over 9 bases. After removal of 7 bases from V and 6 bases from J, the junction contained 10 bases not matched to a gene. The germline V gene encodes CDR1 MNHNY and CDR2 SVGAGI (reference sequence). The CDR3 totals 14 residues. The CDR3 nucleotides are TGTGCCAGCACCACTCTAGCGGGGCATAGCGAGCAGTACTTC. Translated: CASTTLAGHSEQYF.

The chain carries TRBV30 and TRBJ2-7; TRBD2 matches at 11 bases. There are 14 residues in the CDR3. Germline lookup yields CDR1 GTSNPN and CDR2 SVGIG (reference sequence). V was pared by 5 bases and J by 5 bases, with 8 bases of the junction left unmatched. The CDR3 sequence: CAWDTGLAVDEQYF. The CDR3 nucleotides are TGTGCCTGGGATACGGGACTAGCGGTCGACGAGCAGTACTTC. Combining the CDR3 with reference TRBV30 and TRBJ2-7 gives the whole variable domain SQTIHQWPATLVQPVGSPLSLECTVEGTSNPNLYWYRQAAGRGLQLLFYSVGIGQISSEVPQNLSASRPQDRQFILSSKKLLLSDSGFYLCAWDTGLAVDEQYFGPGTRLTVT.

This chain uses TRBV10-3 with TRBJ2-1; TRBD2 agrees at 10 bases. V lost 6 bases and J lost 10; bases outside the gene matches: 3. Per the germline V gene, CDR1 is ENHRY and CDR2 is SYGVKD. This CDR3 spans 12 amino acids. The CDR3 nucleotides are TGTGCCATCAGAGAGACTAGCGGGGAGCAGTTCTTC. It codes for CAIRETSGEQFF.

CDR3: CASSEGIWDRVTYEQYF. The DNA for the CDR3 is TGTGCCAGCAGTGAAGGTATTTGGGACAGGGTGACGTACGAGCAGTACTTC. The chain links TRBV6-1 to TRBJ2-7, with 9 bases matching TRBD1. The CDR3 is made up of 17 amino acids. The germline CDR1 and CDR2 sequences are MNHNS and SASEGT. Trimming cost V 1 base and J 4 bases; bases outside gene matches: 11.

The chain uses TRBV5-4 and TRBJ2-7; the match to TRBD2 covers 15 bases. CDR1 SGHNT and CDR2 YYREEE come from the germline V gene (reference sequence). This CDR3 is built from 17 residues. V dropped 5 bases and J dropped 7; count of bases not matched to a gene: 13. The CDR3 region is CASSMGLAGGILGEQYF. The CDR3 DNA reads TGTGCCAGCAGTATGGGACTAGCGGGGGGAATTCTGGGAGAGCAGTACTTC.

The rearrangement links TRBV28 to TRBJ2-5; a weak D match, TRBD2 (6 bases). With 1 base removed from V and 13 bases from J, the gap between germline ends came to 13 bases. Germline V lookup: CDR1 MDHEN, CDR2 SYDVKM. The CDR3 is 12 amino acids. CDR3 residues: CASSLYGLPPYF. In DNA, the CDR3 is TGTGCCAGCAGTTTATACGGACTACCACCGTACTTC.

The V call is TRBV7-2, the J call TRBJ2-7, with 9 bases aligning to TRBD2. The CDR3 contains 12 residues. CDR1 and CDR2 (germline): SGHTA, FQGNSA. Losses at the gene ends were 6 bases for V and 5 bases for J; bases not matched to a gene: 2. The chain's CDR3 is CASSRTSDEQYF. The CDR3 DNA follows: TGTGCCAGCAGTAGGACTAGCGACGAGCAGTACTTC. Supplemented by reference TRBV7-2 and TRBJ2-7, the full variable domain reads GAGVSQSPSNKVTEKGKDVELRCDPISGHTALYWYRQSLGQGLEFLIYFQGNSAPDKSGLPSDRFSAERTGGSVSTLTIQRTQQEDSAVYLCASSRTSDEQYFGPGTRLTVT.

There are a few counts of this clone. The V and J genes are TRBV29-1 and TRBJ1-1; D uncertain. The ends were cut back, 0 bases at V and 5 bases at J, with 7 bases in the middle. The germline V gene has CDR1 SQVTM and CDR2 ANQGSEA. The CDR3 covers 12 residues. The CDR3: CSVEDPGTEAFF. CDR3 sequence (DNA): TGCAGCGTTGAAGATCCGGGGACTGAAGCTTTCTTT.

The rearrangement joins TRBV11-2 to TRBJ2-7; maybe TRBD1 (5 bases). The CDR3 extends over 15 amino acids. Germline CDR1 SGHAT, CDR2 FQNNGV. V was shortened by 4 bases and J by 2 bases, with 15 bases between the two germline ends. The CDR3, as DNA: TGTGCCAGCAGCTATAATTCCCAGGGCCCCTACGAGCAGTACTTC. Encoded protein: CASSYNSQGPYEQYF.

The chain couples TRBV11-1 to TRBJ1-6; perhaps TRBD1 as D (6 bases). Germline-derived CDR1 and CDR2 are SGHAT and FQDESV (reference sequence). The ends were cut back, 1 base at V and 6 bases at J, with 10 bases in the middle. The CDR3 consists of 15 residues. The CDR3 nucleotides read TGTGCCAGCAGCTTAGAGGCAGGGGTTAATTCACCCCTCCACTTT. The encoded protein is CASSLEAGVNSPLHF.

V usage is TRBV5-1 and J usage is TRBJ2-3, with 8 bases matching TRBD2. CDR1 SGHRS and CDR2 YFSETQ come from the germline V gene. V was clipped by 5 bases and J by 4 bases; unmatched bases: 9. The CDR3 has 15 amino acids. The CDR3 DNA reads as TGCGCCAGCAGTGTGAGCGGGAGTAACGCAGATACGCAGTATTTT. Its translation: CASSVSGSNADTQYF.

V and J are TRBV2 and TRBJ2-5; tentative D call: TRBD1 (6 bases). Deletions cut 8 bases from V and 2 bases from J, with 15 bases between. The length of the CDR3 is 14 residues. Germline CDR1 SNHLY, CDR2 FYNNEI. The CDR3 loop reads CASEDSSMQETQYF. CDR3 nucleotide sequence: TGTGCCAGCGAGGACAGCTCAATGCAAGAGACCCAGTACTTC.

The chain employs TRBV27 and TRBJ1-2; D might be TRBD1 (6 bases). CDR3 length: 16 amino acids. Per the germline V gene, CDR1 is MNHEY and CDR2 is SMNVEV (reference sequence). The V gene lost 3 bases and the J gene lost 6 bases, with 20 bases spanning the gap. The CDR3 DNA follows: TGTGCCAGCAGTTTGGTACCGACAGGTTATTACGATGGCTACACCTTC. Protein sequence: CASSLVPTGYYDGYTF.

V usage is TRBV5-6 and J usage is TRBJ1-1; D is uncertain. The ends were cut back, 4 bases at V and 3 bases at J, with 13 bases in the middle. The CDR3 loop spans 14 amino acids. Germline V gene sequence: CDR1 SGHDT, CDR2 YYEEEE. The chain's CDR3 is CASSPRVRDTEAFF. The CDR3 nucleotides are TGTGCCAGCAGCCCGAGGGTCCGGGACACTGAAGCTTTCTTT.

The V and J genes are TRBV7-2 and TRBJ1-2; TRBD1 matches at 9 bases. Unmatched junction bases numbered 4, after V lost 1 base and J lost 4 bases. The germline gives CDR1 SGHTA, CDR2 FQGNSA. CDR3 size: 15 residues. CDR3 in amino acids: CASSLEQGATYGYTF. Written as DNA, the CDR3 is TGTGCCAGCAGCTTAGAACAGGGGGCTACCTATGGCTACACCTTC.

This clone was found once. This sequence joins TRBV28 and TRBJ1-2, with 9 bases lining up with TRBD1. The CDR3 spans 16 residues. CDR1 is MDHEN and CDR2 is SYDVKM in the germline V gene. Trimming took 6 bases from V and 4 from J; bases not matched to a gene: 12. DNA of the CDR3: TGTGCCAGCAGGGAAGTCCCGGGACAGGGTATCTATGGCTACACCTTC. As protein: CASREVPGQGIYGYTF.

This CDR3 is CASSPRYTGELFF. The CDR3 DNA sequence: TGTGCCAGCAGCCCGAGATACACCGGGGAGCTGTTTTTT. The chain combines TRBV11-3 with TRBJ2-2, with D uncertain. The CDR3 has 13 residues. The germline V gene encodes CDR1 SGHNT and CDR2 YENEEA. V dropped 5 bases and J dropped 3 bases, with 7 bases sitting between them.

For the CDR3, the DNA is TGCGCCAGCAGCCCCGGACAGGTTTTTACTCGAGACTACGAGCAGTACTTC. Residues: CASSPGQVFTRDYEQYF. The chain combines TRBV5-1 with TRBJ2-7; 7 bases map to TRBD1. The CDR3 spans 17 residues. In germline, CDR1 is SGHRS, CDR2 YFSETQ. The V segment lost 4 bases and the J segment 3 bases; nucleotides outside the gene matches: 16.

This rearrangement joins TRBV4-3 to TRBJ1-6, with D possibly being TRBD1 (5 bases). Germline V gene sequence: CDR1 LGHNA, CDR2 YSLEER. With 0 bases removed from V and 9 bases from J, the gap between germline ends came to 12 bases. The CDR3 loop spans 15 amino acids. Here the CDR3 reads CASSQEHRSSSPLHF. CDR3 DNA: TGCGCCAGCAGCCAAGAGCACAGGTCAAGTTCACCCCTCCACTTT.